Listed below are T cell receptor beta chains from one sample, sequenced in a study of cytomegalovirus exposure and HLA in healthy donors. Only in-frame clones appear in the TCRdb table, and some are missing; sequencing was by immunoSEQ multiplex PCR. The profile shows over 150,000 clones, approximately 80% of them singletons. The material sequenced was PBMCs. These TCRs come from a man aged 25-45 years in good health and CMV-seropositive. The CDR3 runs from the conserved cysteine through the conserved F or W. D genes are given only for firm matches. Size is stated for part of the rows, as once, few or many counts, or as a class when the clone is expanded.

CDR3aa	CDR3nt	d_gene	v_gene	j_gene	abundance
CASMTQGYAYEQYF	TGTGCCAGCATGACACAGGGATACGCCTACGAGCAGTACTTC	NA	TRBV27	TRBJ2-7	NA
CASSLGTARSETQYF	TGTGCCAGCAGCCTAGGGACAGCGAGATCAGAGACCCAGTACTTC	TRBD1	TRBV11-3	TRBJ2-5	once
CASSLGQGNTGELFF	TGTGCCAGCAGCTTGGGGCAGGGTAACACCGGGGAGCTGTTTTTT	NA	TRBV7-9	TRBJ2-2	once
CASSQEQGRDTEAFF	TGCGCCAGCAGCCAAGAACAAGGGAGGGACACTGAAGCTTTCTTT	NA	TRBV4-1	TRBJ1-1	NA
CAISGGPSGGETQYF	TGTGCCATCAGTGGGGGACCATCGGGAGGAGAGACCCAGTACTTC	TRBD2	TRBV10-3	TRBJ2-5	NA
CASSLRRIAGGSWEQYF	TGTGCCAGCAGTTTAAGGCGGATAGCGGGGGGGTCTTGGGAGCAGTACTTC	TRBD2	TRBV28	TRBJ2-7	NA
CASRAPLAGTPQYF	TGTGCCAGCAGAGCCCCGCTAGCGGGGACCCCGCAGTACTTC	TRBD2	TRBV6-6	TRBJ2-7	NA
CASRQRVTDTQYF	TGTGCCAGTAGGCAGCGGGTCACAGATACGCAGTATTTT	NA	TRBV19	TRBJ2-3	NA
CASSFGQGQREKLFF	TGTGCCAGCAGCTTCGGACAGGGGCAGAGGGAAAAACTGTTTTTT	TRBD1	TRBV5-6	TRBJ1-4	NA
CASSLELAGGTGELFF	TGCGCCAGCAGCTTGGAACTAGCGGGGGGAACCGGGGAGCTGTTTTTT	TRBD2	TRBV5-1	TRBJ2-2	NA
CASSHERTSGGLSTDTQYF	TGTGCCAGCAGCCATGAACGGACTAGCGGGGGGCTTAGCACAGATACGCAGTATTTT	TRBD2	TRBV7-3	TRBJ2-3	NA
CASRILGGAETQYF	TGCGCCAGCCGAATTCTTGGGGGCGCGGAGACCCAGTACTTC	NA	TRBV5-1	TRBJ2-5	NA
CASSLIQGGAFF	TGTGCCAGCAGTTTAATTCAGGGGGGAGCTTTCTTT	TRBD1	TRBV28	TRBJ1-1	NA
CASSYLAGTSDYEQYF	TGTGCCAGCAGTTACCTCGCCGGGACTAGCGACTACGAGCAGTACTTC	TRBD2	TRBV6-5	TRBJ2-7	once
CASSRRDSLNSPLHF	TGTGCCAGCAGCCGACGGGACAGTCTTAATTCACCCCTCCACTTT	TRBD1	TRBV7-2	TRBJ1-6	NA
CASSLARDSREQYF	TGTGCCAGCAGTTTGGCCCGGGACAGTAGAGAGCAGTACTTC	TRBD1	TRBV27	TRBJ2-7	NA
CASSLVRTGWNNEQFF	TGCGCCAGCAGCTTGGTGAGGACAGGATGGAACAATGAGCAGTTCTTC	TRBD1	TRBV5-1	TRBJ2-1	NA
CASSMGAGVNQPQHF	TGTGCCAGTAGTATGGGCGCGGGGGTCAATCAGCCCCAGCATTTT	NA	TRBV19	TRBJ1-5	NA
CASSLTRTGTTEAFF	TGTGCCAGCAGCTTGACTCGGACAGGGACCACTGAAGCTTTCTTT	TRBD1	TRBV5-5	TRBJ1-1	NA
CASSLDPGVVIEEGQYF	TGTGCCAGCAGCTTGGATCCAGGCGTAGTAATAGAAGAGGGCCAGTACTTC	NA	TRBV5-4	TRBJ2-5	NA
CASRRATNEKLFF	TGTGCCAGCAGACGGGCAACTAATGAAAAACTGTTTTTT	NA	TRBV6-1	TRBJ1-4	NA
CASSLTTHNTEAFF	TGCGCCAGCAGCTTGACGACACATAACACTGAAGCTTTCTTT	NA	TRBV5-1	TRBJ1-1	NA
CASSHREYYGYTF	TGTGCCAGCAGTCACAGGGAATACTATGGCTACACCTTC	NA	TRBV28	TRBJ1-2	NA
CASSAYRGGTGELFF	TGTGCCAGCAGCGCCTACAGGGGAGGTACCGGGGAGCTGTTTTTT	NA	TRBV11-2	TRBJ2-2	NA
CASRRSMETQYF	TGTGCCAGCCGGAGGTCAATGGAGACCCAGTACTTC	NA	TRBV6-1	TRBJ2-5	NA
CASSPRGQGAYEQYF	TGTGCCAGCAGCCCAAGGGGACAGGGGGCCTACGAGCAGTACTTC	TRBD1	TRBV5-4	TRBJ2-7	once
CASSARGFSSYNEQFF	TGTGCCAGCAGTGCCAGGGGATTCTCCTCCTACAATGAGCAGTTCTTC	NA	TRBV2	TRBJ2-1	NA
CASRRTGGTYGANVLTF	TGTGCCAGCAGGAGGACAGGGGGCACTTATGGGGCCAACGTCCTGACTTTC	TRBD1	TRBV2	TRBJ2-6	NA
CASLARESFSNQPQHF	TGTGCCAGTCTCGCAAGGGAGAGCTTTAGCAATCAGCCCCAGCATTTT	NA	TRBV19	TRBJ1-5	NA
CASSLDSPYNEQFF	TGTGCCAGCAGCTTGGACAGCCCCTACAATGAGCAGTTCTTC	NA	TRBV7-2	TRBJ2-1	once
CASSLQGHYGYTF	TGCGCCAGCAGCTTGCAGGGCCACTATGGCTACACCTTC	NA	TRBV5-1	TRBJ1-2	NA
CASLGTGHYTEAFF	TGTGCCAGCTTGGGTACGGGACACTACACTGAAGCTTTCTTT	NA	TRBV2	TRBJ1-1	NA
CASSPPTGGTLDTQYF	TGTGCCAGCTCACCACCTACGGGGGGGACGCTAGATACGCAGTATTTT	TRBD2	TRBV18	TRBJ2-3	few
CSERARSSTDTQYF	TGCAGCGAGCGGGCCAGGTCTAGCACAGATACGCAGTATTTT	NA	TRBV29-1	TRBJ2-3	NA
CASSQRTGIGEKLFF	TGCGCCAGCAGCCAGCGGACAGGGATTGGGGAAAAACTGTTTTTT	TRBD1	TRBV4-1	TRBJ1-4	NA
CASSLDSFQPQHF	TGTGCCAGCAGCTTAGACAGTTTTCAGCCCCAGCATTTT	NA	TRBV7-9	TRBJ1-5	NA
CASSLSGYTGELFF	TGTGCCAGCAGTTTATCAGGGTACACCGGGGAGCTGTTTTTT	NA	TRBV28	TRBJ2-2	NA
CASSMDRATEAFF	TGTGCCAGCAGCATGGACAGGGCAACTGAAGCTTTCTTT	TRBD1	TRBV7-3	TRBJ1-1	few
CASSQETYNEQFF	TGTGCCAGCAGCCAAGAGACTTACAATGAGCAGTTCTTC	NA	TRBV14	TRBJ2-1	few
CASSRGTTGGLETQYF	TGCGCCAGCAGCCGAGGAACTACAGGGGGGCTAGAGACCCAGTACTTC	TRBD1	TRBV5-1	TRBJ2-5	NA
CAISESAEQETQYF	TGTGCCATCAGTGAGTCGGCGGAGCAAGAGACCCAGTACTTC	NA	TRBV10-3	TRBJ2-5	NA
CASSPGQALNEKLFF	TGTGCCAGCAGCCCAGGACAGGCCCTTAATGAAAAACTGTTTTTT	TRBD1	TRBV7-9	TRBJ1-4	NA
CASSQPPAGFEQYF	TGCGCCAGCAGCCAACCCCCAGCAGGGTTCGAGCAGTACTTC	NA	TRBV4-1	TRBJ2-7	NA